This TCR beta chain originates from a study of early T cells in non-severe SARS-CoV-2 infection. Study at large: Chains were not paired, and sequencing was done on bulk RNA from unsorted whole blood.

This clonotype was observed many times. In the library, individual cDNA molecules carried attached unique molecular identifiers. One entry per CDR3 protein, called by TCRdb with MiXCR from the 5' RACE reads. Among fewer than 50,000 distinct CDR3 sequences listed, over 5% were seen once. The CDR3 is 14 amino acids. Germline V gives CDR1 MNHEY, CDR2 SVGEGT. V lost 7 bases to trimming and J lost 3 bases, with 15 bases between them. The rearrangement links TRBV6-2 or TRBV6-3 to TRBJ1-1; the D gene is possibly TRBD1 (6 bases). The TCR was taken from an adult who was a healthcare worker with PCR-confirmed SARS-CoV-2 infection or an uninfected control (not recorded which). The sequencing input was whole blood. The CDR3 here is CASTRGGADTEAFF. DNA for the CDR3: TGTGCCAGCACCCGTGGGGGCGCGGACACTGAAGCTTTCTTT.